These 28 T cell receptor beta chains came from one sample sequenced in a study of blood T cell repertoires in COVID-19. The protocol was immunoSEQ multiplex PCR, while the TCRdb copy is restricted to in-frame clones and leaves out a portion. The sample holds 260,000 or so clones, roughly 87% seen once. Sequenced: PBMCs or T cells enriched from blood (not recorded which). Receptor source: a woman aged 25 to 39 with acute COVID-19.

The CDR3 sequence is CASRLADPYEQYF. Here the CDR3 DNA reads TGTGCCAGCAGGCTAGCGGATCCATACGAGCAGTACTTC. The chain couples TRBV2 to TRBJ2-7; TRBD2 matches 7 bases. Germline V CDR1 and CDR2: SNHLY, FYNNEI. V lost 6 bases, J lost 4 bases, and 6 bases stayed unmatched. CDR3 length: 13 amino acids.

This clone was counted a few times. V is TRBV5-6 and J is TRBJ2-2; TRBD1 matches at 11 bases. V lost 0 bases and J lost 4; bases outside the gene matches: 5. Germline lookup yields CDR1 SGHDT and CDR2 YYEEEE. This CDR3 has 17 residues. The CDR3 coding sequence is TGTGCCAGCAGCTTGGTGTGGGACAGGGGGAGCACCGGGGAGCTGTTTTTT. It is translated as CASSLVWDRGSTGELFF.

V is TRBV10-1 and J is TRBJ1-1; perhaps TRBD1 as D (6 bases). The CDR3 runs to 15 residues. The germline CDR1 and CDR2 sequences are WNHNN and SYGVQD (reference sequence). V lost 0 bases to trimming and J lost 6 bases, with 14 bases between them. CDR3 bases: TGCGCCAGCAGTGAGTCGGGGCAGGGGTACGCTGAAGCTTTCTTT. Its protein is CASSESGQGYAEAFF.

The V and J genes are TRBV27 and TRBJ1-1, with a tentative D call TRBD1 (6 bases). V lost 3 bases and J 3 bases, leaving 8 bases between the germline ends. CDR3 length: 13 residues. Germline V gives CDR1 MNHEY, CDR2 SMNVEV (reference sequence). CDR3 DNA sequence: TGTGCCAGCAGTTTTAACAGGGACACTGAAGCTTTCTTT. This translates into CASSFNRDTEAFF.

This clone was seen once. This chain joins TRBV29-1 and TRBJ2-7, with a weak D call TRBD1 (6 bases). Looked up from germline, CDR1 is SQVTM and CDR2 is ANQGSEA. The CDR3 runs to 12 residues. The V end lost 6 bases, the J end lost 6 bases, and 15 bases lay between the germline ends. The CDR3 DNA follows: TGCAGCGTCTACACACAGGGCCGCGAGCAGTACTTC. This sequence encodes CSVYTQGREQYF.

This chain connects TRBV4-3 to TRBJ2-7; D might be TRBD1 (6 bases). The CDR3 loop spans 16 amino acids. Germline loops: CDR1 LGHNA, CDR2 YSLEER. The V end lost 4 bases, the J end lost 3 bases, and 19 bases lay between the germline ends. This CDR3 is CASSPAQGRSNYEQYF. CDR3 DNA sequence: TGCGCCAGCAGCCCTGCACAGGGCCGATCCAACTACGAGCAGTACTTC.

This clone was seen only once. The chain carries TRBV4-3 and TRBJ2-6; D may be TRBD1 (6 bases). This CDR3 has 15 residues. The V end was cut by 3 bases, the J end by 2 bases, with 8 bases between. CDR1 is LGHNA, CDR2 YSLEER, per germline. This chain's CDR3 is CASSHNRAGANVLTF. As DNA, the CDR3 is TGCGCCAGCAGCCATAACAGGGCTGGGGCCAACGTCCTGACTTTC.

This clone was counted only a few times. The chain is built from TRBV19 and TRBJ1-1; possible D gene TRBD1, 5 bases. Germline CDR1 is LNHDA and CDR2 is SQIVND (reference sequence). The germline V and J ends were trimmed by 2 bases and 1 base, with 11 bases remaining between them. The CDR3 runs 15 residues. CDR3 bases: TGTGCCAGTAGTATACAGGGTCTCGGGAACACTGAAGCTTTCTTT. This translates into CASSIQGLGNTEAFF.

The genes are TRBV6-5 and TRBJ2-7, with D perhaps matching TRBD1 (6 bases). Germline V gene lookup returns CDR1 MNHEY and CDR2 SVGAGI. CDR3 length equals 15 residues. V gave up 7 bases and J gave up 3 bases, with 19 bases separating them. This CDR3 reads CASKRARDNRYEQYF. CDR3 DNA: TGTGCCAGCAAACGCGCCCGGGACAACCGCTACGAGCAGTACTTC.

V gene TRBV4-3 combines with J gene TRBJ1-4; the D gene is possibly TRBD1 (6 bases). The CDR3 contains 15 residues. CDR1 is LGHNA, CDR2 YSLEER, per germline. V lost 1 base, J lost 0 bases, and 6 bases lay in between. The CDR3 nucleotides read TGCGCCAGCAGCCAAGGGACAGCAACTAATGAAAAACTGTTTTTT. Protein product: CASSQGTATNEKLFF.

DNA of the CDR3: TGTGCCAGCAGCCGAGACAGTTCTATAGCCAAAAACATTCAGTACTTC. Protein sequence: CASSRDSSIAKNIQYF. The chain recombines TRBV7-8 with TRBJ2-4; tentatively, D is TRBD1 (5 bases). Germline loops: CDR1 SGHVS, CDR2 FQNEAQ. There are 16 residues in the CDR3. V lost 5 bases to trimming and J lost 0 bases, with 14 bases between them.

J is TRBJ2-2 and V is TRBV9, with TRBD2 matching 9 bases. This CDR3 comprises 15 residues. Germline-derived CDR1 and CDR2 are SGDLS and YYNGEE. The trim removed 0 bases at V and 7 bases at J, leaving 4 bases unmatched. The CDR3 nucleotides are TGTGCCAGCAGCGTAGATAGCGGGGGTCACGGGGAGCTGTTTTTT. Translated, it gives CASSVDSGGHGELFF.

This chain connects TRBV3-1 (or the pseudogene TRBV3-2) to TRBJ2-5; 9 positions match TRBD2. The CDR3 consists of 15 residues. V lost 5 bases, J lost 2 bases, and 6 bases stayed unmatched. CDR1 is LGHDT, CDR2 YNNKEL, per germline (reference sequence). The DNA for the CDR3 is TGTGCCAGCAGCGAAGCGGGGGGACTACAAGAGACCCAGTACTTC. Translating gives CASSEAGGLQETQYF.

This clone is a singleton in its sample. This rearrangement joins TRBV9 to TRBJ1-1; no firm D call. The CDR3 extends over 14 amino acids. V was clipped by 4 bases and J by 4 bases, with 14 bases between them. Germline-derived CDR1 and CDR2 are SGDLS and YYNGEE. For the CDR3, the DNA is TGTGCCAGCAGCCTCCGTGAGGAGGTCACTGAAGCTTTCTTT. It specifies CASSLREEVTEAFF. The full variable domain, rest sourced from reference TRBV9 and TRBJ1-1, is DSGVTQTPKHLITATGQRVTLRCSPRSGDLSVYWYQQSLDQGLQFLIQYYNGEERAKGNILERFSAQQFPDLHSELNLSSLELGDSALYFCASSLREEVTEAFFGQGTRLTVV.

This sequence joins TRBV7-8 and TRBJ2-5, with unresolved D. Trimming took 2 bases from V and 1 from J, leaving 11 bases between them. Germline CDR1 reads SGHVS; CDR2 reads FQNEAQ. CDR3 size: 15 residues. The CDR3 DNA follows: TGTGCCAGCAGCTTAAGCTCCCGGTTCCAAGAGACCCAGTACTTC. Protein sequence: CASSLSSRFQETQYF.

This clone appeared once. The chain recombines TRBV6-5 with TRBJ2-3; no firm D call. The CDR3 contains 13 residues. Trimming stripped 6 bases from V and 0 bases from J, with 7 bases between. The V gene's germline CDR1 is MNHEY and CDR2 SVGAGI. CDR3 DNA sequence: TGTGCCAGCAGCCCCCAAAGCACAGATACGCAGTATTTT. This codes for CASSPQSTDTQYF.

J is TRBJ2-7 and V is TRBV5-1; tentative D call: TRBD1 (5 bases). Trimming pared 3 bases from V and 3 bases from J, leaving 13 bases between. CDR3 size: 14 residues. From germline, CDR1 is SGHRS and CDR2 YFSETQ. CDR3 protein: CASSSDIPFYEQYF. CDR3 DNA sequence: TGCGCCAGCAGCTCGGACATACCCTTCTACGAGCAGTACTTC.

The chain links TRBV5-1 to TRBJ2-2; D is undetermined. Trimming stripped 5 bases from V and 6 bases from J, with 8 bases between. Germline V CDR1 and CDR2: SGHRS, YFSETQ. The CDR3 spans 12 residues. The chain's CDR3 is CASRTRPGELFF. The CDR3 nucleotides are TGCGCCAGCAGAACCAGGCCCGGGGAGCTGTTTTTT.

V and J are TRBV19 and TRBJ2-7; D not certain. CDR1 and CDR2 (germline): LNHDA, SQIVND (reference sequence). Trimming removed 3 bases from V and 0 bases from J, with 9 bases in between. CDR3 length: 14 residues. The CDR3 DNA follows: TGTGCCAGTAGTATTTATGGCAGCTCCTACGAGCAGTACTTC. It translates to CASSIYGSSYEQYF.

V and J are TRBV5-1 and TRBJ1-4; D is possibly TRBD1 (6 bases). The V end was cut by 6 bases, the J end by 4 bases, with 13 bases between. The CDR3 runs to 14 residues. In germline, CDR1 is SGHRS, CDR2 YFSETQ. CDR3 loop: CASNSGGLNEKLFF. In nucleotides, the CDR3 is TGCGCCAGCAACTCGGGGGGCCTTAATGAAAAACTGTTTTTT.

The chain carries TRBV4-3 and TRBJ2-2; D is unclear. CDR1 is LGHNA, CDR2 YSLEER, per germline. The ends were cut back, 4 bases at V and 4 bases at J, with 13 bases in the middle. The CDR3 length is 15 residues. DNA for the CDR3: TGCGCCAGCAGCCCCTCGAGGCGGAGCACCGGGGAGCTGTTTTTT. Translating it yields CASSPSRRSTGELFF.

This clone has more than one count but fewer than ten. The chain links TRBV4-3 to TRBJ2-2, with 8 bases matching TRBD2. Germline V gene lookup returns CDR1 LGHNA and CDR2 YSLEER. The J segment lost 7 bases and the V segment lost 3 bases, leaving 13 bases of the junction unmatched. The CDR3 is 17 amino acids. The CDR3 loop reads CASSHTRLLADHGELFF. CDR3 nucleotides: TGCGCCAGCAGCCATACCCGTTTACTAGCGGATCACGGGGAGCTGTTTTTT.

Only a few counts were recorded for this clone. The J gene is TRBJ1-6, the V gene TRBV6-6, with D hard to call. This CDR3 region has 18 residues. Germline V gives CDR1 MNHNY, CDR2 SVGAGI (reference sequence). The ends were cut back, 5 bases at V and 0 bases at J, with 17 bases in the middle. CDR3 protein: CASSRSPDWSSYNSPLHF. CDR3 nucleotide sequence: TGTGCCAGCAGTCGGAGCCCCGACTGGAGCTCCTATAATTCACCCCTCCACTTT.

The chain links TRBV2 to TRBJ2-3, with 7 bases fitting TRBD2. Per germline, CDR1 SNHLY and CDR2 FYNNEI. V gave up 6 bases and J gave up 4 bases; unmatched junction bases: 10. This CDR3 is built from 15 residues. The CDR3 region is CASRGGGTRADTQYF. CDR3 sequence (DNA): TGTGCCAGCAGGGGGGGAGGGACGAGGGCAGATACGCAGTATTTT.

This clone was counted a few times. This chain connects TRBV27 to TRBJ1-5; D gene uncertain. With 0 bases removed from V and 7 bases from J, the gap between germline ends came to 10 bases. The CDR3 length is 14 residues. Germline CDR1 and CDR2: MNHEY and SMNVEV (reference sequence). The CDR3 protein is CASSLSAAVQPQHF. The CDR3 bases are TGTGCCAGCAGTTTATCCGCGGCCGTGCAGCCCCAGCATTTT.

This chain links TRBV4-2 with TRBJ1-6, with 8 bases lining up with TRBD1. CDR3 size: 16 residues. The V gene's germline CDR1 is LGHNA and CDR2 YNFKEQ. After removal of 0 bases from V and 9 bases from J, the junction contained 7 bases not matched to a gene. The DNA of the CDR3 is TGTGCCAGCAGCCAAGAAGGGCAGGGGGCGAGTTCACCCCTCCACTTT. Translated: CASSQEGQGASSPLHF.

This clone appeared once. Germline and junction disagree at one end, which may indicate a read error. The V call is TRBV7-9, the J call TRBJ1-6; tentatively, D is TRBD1 (5 bases). The V gene's germline CDR1 is SEHNR and CDR2 FQNEAQ (reference sequence). CDR3 size: 12 residues. As DNA, the CDR3 is TGTGCCAGCAGCTGGAACGACAGCCCCAGCTTTTTC. Its translation is CASSWNDSPSFF.

This clone was found once. The genes are TRBV3-1 (or the pseudogene TRBV3-2) and TRBJ1-1, with no clear D. Per germline, CDR1 LGHDT and CDR2 YNNKEL (reference sequence). V dropped 1 base and J dropped 1 base, with 10 bases sitting between them. The CDR3 consists of 15 residues. The CDR3 nucleotides read TGTGCCAGCAGCCAAGGCGCACAGCCGAACACTGAAGCTTTCTTT. Amino acid sequence: CASSQGAQPNTEAFF.